This T cell receptor (beta chain) was identified during a study of blood T cell repertoires in COVID-19. Across the study: Whether acute or convalescent, the COVID-19 samples came from the United States, Italy and Spain. From T cells, B-cell-depleted T cells, or PBMCs came the material, which was cDNA or gDNA.

This clone has more than one count but fewer than ten. Only in-frame clones appear in the TCRdb table, and some are missing; sequencing was by immunoSEQ multiplex PCR. The data contain about 200,000 clones, 82% of them seen just once; the ten biggest clones take up 6.5% to 7%. Sequencing was carried out using peripheral blood. This receptor was taken from a human donor with acute or convalescent COVID-19. The donor label of this sample is uncertain.

The CDR3 DNA reads TGTGCCAGCTCACCGACAGGGAAGAGCAATCAGCCCCAGCATTTT. Amino acid sequence: CASSPTGKSNQPQHF. The chain joins TRBV18 to TRBJ1-5; 7 bases align to TRBD1. V was pared by 3 bases and J by 1 base, with 3 bases of the junction left unmatched. Germline V gene sequence: CDR1 KGHSH, CDR2 LQKENI. The CDR3 loop spans 15 amino acids. The full variable domain, in which reference TRBV18 and TRBJ1-5 provide the parts outside the CDR3, is NAGVMQNPRHLVRRRGQEARLRCSPMKGHSHVYWYRQLPEEGLKFMVYLQKENIIDESGMPKERFSAEFPKEGPSILRIQQVVRGDSAAYFCASSPTGKSNQPQHFGDGTRLSIL.